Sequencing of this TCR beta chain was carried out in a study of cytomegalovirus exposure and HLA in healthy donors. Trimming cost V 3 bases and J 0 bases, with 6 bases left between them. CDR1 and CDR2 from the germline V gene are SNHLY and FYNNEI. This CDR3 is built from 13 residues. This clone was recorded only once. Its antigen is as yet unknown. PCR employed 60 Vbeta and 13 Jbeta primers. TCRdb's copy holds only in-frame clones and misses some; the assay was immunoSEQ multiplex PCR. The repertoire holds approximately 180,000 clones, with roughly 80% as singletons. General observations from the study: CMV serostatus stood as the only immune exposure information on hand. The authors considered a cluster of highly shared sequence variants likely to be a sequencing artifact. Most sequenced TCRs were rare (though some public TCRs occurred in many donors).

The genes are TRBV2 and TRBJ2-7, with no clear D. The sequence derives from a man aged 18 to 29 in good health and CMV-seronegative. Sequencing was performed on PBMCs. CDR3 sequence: CASSDPGSYEQYF. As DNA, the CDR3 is TGTGCCAGCAGTGATCCCGGCTCCTACGAGCAGTACTTC. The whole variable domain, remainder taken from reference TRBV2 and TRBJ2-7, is EPEVTQTPSHQVTQMGQEVILRCVPISNHLYFYWYRQILGQKVEFLVSFYNNEISEKSEIFDDQFSVERPDGSNFTLKIRSTKLEDSAMYFCASSDPGSYEQYFGPGTRLTVT.